One and the same sample provided the 11 T cell receptor beta chains below, sequenced in a study of T cell responses to AZD1222 COVID-19 vaccine (dated by TCRdb to the early 2020s). The time point label on this specimen signifies: baseline before first vaccination. Libraries were made using the immunoSEQ multiplex PCR assay. In TCRdb, the immuneACCESS table is reduced to in-frame sequences with V and J assigned. These tables do not hold every clone; where another copy was compared, an unresolved V gene accounts for under half, and the others remain unexplained. Here the sample has 95,000 to 150,000 clones; about 88% occur a single time. The top ten hold 2.4% of the sample. The sequences come from peripheral blood, collected on day 0 of AZD1222 vaccination. These receptors all stem from an adult in good health.

The V and J genes are TRBV4-1 and TRBJ2-3; TRBD2 aligns across 13 bases. V shed 1 base and J 5 bases; nucleotides not matched to a gene: 3. The CDR3 has 16 amino acids. Per the germline V gene, CDR1 is MGHRA and CDR2 is YSYEKL. CDR3 in amino acids: CASSQGTSGSLDTQYF. The CDR3, as DNA: TGCGCCAGCAGCCAAGGGACTAGCGGGAGCCTAGATACGCAGTATTTT.

This sequence joins TRBV5-4 and TRBJ2-3; a weak D match, TRBD2 (5 bases). Trimming took off 1 base at V and 2 bases at J, with 8 bases between the two ends. Germline V gene lookup returns CDR1 SGHNT and CDR2 YYREEE (reference sequence). The CDR3 totals 14 residues. Here the CDR3 reads CASSLPSYTDTQYF. In nucleotides, the CDR3 is TGTGCCAGCAGCTTGCCTAGCTACACAGATACGCAGTATTTT.

V gene TRBV19 combines with J gene TRBJ1-1; tentatively, D is TRBD1 (5 bases). Germline CDR1 reads LNHDA; CDR2 reads SQIVND (reference sequence). Trimming took 5 bases from V and 4 from J, leaving 14 bases between them. The CDR3 loop spans 14 amino acids. CDR3 in amino acids: CASSPRDRGTEAFF. In nucleotides, the CDR3 is TGTGCCAGTAGTCCCAGGGATAGGGGCACTGAAGCTTTCTTT.

The chain links TRBV19 to TRBJ2-1; a possible D gene is TRBD1 (5 bases). V was trimmed by 7 bases and J by 0 bases, leaving 13 bases between them. Germline V CDR1 and CDR2: LNHDA, SQIVND (reference sequence). The CDR3 has 15 amino acids. The CDR3 DNA follows: TGTGCCAGTATGGCGACAGCCGGCTCCTACAATGAGCAGTTCTTC. Amino acid sequence: CASMATAGSYNEQFF.

This clone was found once. This rearrangement joins TRBV2 to TRBJ1-6; D is undetermined. The germline V gene encodes CDR1 SNHLY and CDR2 FYNNEI. The CDR3 runs 13 residues. Trimming cost V 0 bases and J 8 bases, with 5 bases left between them. Here the CDR3 reads CASSEARYSPLHF. The DNA of the CDR3 is TGTGCCAGCAGTGAAGCCCGATATTCACCCCTCCACTTT.

The V call is TRBV29-1, the J call TRBJ1-3; 9 positions match TRBD1. Germline-derived CDR1 and CDR2 are SQVTM and ANQGSEA. V gave up 3 bases and J gave up 4 bases; unmatched junction bases: 4. The CDR3 is made up of 14 amino acids. CDR3 region: CSVDPQGAGNTIYF. CDR3 DNA: TGCAGCGTTGACCCACAGGGGGCCGGAAACACCATATATTTT.

CDR3 sequence: CATSVGGNQPQHF. CDR3 coding DNA: TGTGCCACCAGTGTAGGGGGCAATCAGCCCCAGCATTTT. J is TRBJ1-5 and V is TRBV24-1, with D possibly being TRBD1 (5 bases). V was pared by 5 bases and J by 2 bases, with 6 bases between. This CDR3 spans 13 amino acids. In germline, CDR1 is KGHDR, CDR2 SFDVKD.

J is TRBJ1-5 and V is TRBV28; D may be TRBD1 (5 bases). This CDR3 spans 16 amino acids. Trimming cost V 5 bases and J 4 bases, with 18 bases left between them. CDR1 MDHEN and CDR2 SYDVKM come from the germline V gene. In nucleotides, the CDR3 is TGTGCCAGCAGTACCCCGGGACTGGGGATAAATCAGCCCCAGCATTTT. It codes for CASSTPGLGINQPQHF.

The chain combines TRBV10-2 with TRBJ1-2; tentatively, D is TRBD1 (5 bases). CDR1 is WSHSY, CDR2 SAAADI, per germline. Trimming took off 8 bases at V and 2 bases at J, with 9 bases between the two ends. This CDR3 spans 12 amino acids. In nucleotides, the CDR3 is TGCGCCAGCTCCGGGACGAACTATGGCTACACCTTC. Amino acids: CASSGTNYGYTF.

This chain uses TRBV6-5 with TRBJ2-7, with 9 bases matching TRBD1. The CDR3 has 13 residues. Germline V CDR1 and CDR2: MNHEY, SVGAGI. V lost 6 bases to trimming and J lost 6 bases; unmatched junction nucleotides: 6. CDR3 bases: TGTGCCAGCAGGAGGGACAGGGTCGGCGAGCAGTACTTC. Protein: CASRRDRVGEQYF.

The chain uses TRBV5-6 and TRBJ1-3; TRBD1 might be the D (5 bases). The length of the CDR3 is 14 residues. Between the trimmed V and J ends, which lost 4 bases and 4 bases, there was a span of 12 bases. CDR1 is SGHDT, CDR2 YYEEEE, per germline. The CDR3 here is CASSLGGAGNTIYF. As DNA, the CDR3 is TGTGCCAGCAGCCTGGGGGGAGCGGGAAACACCATATATTTT. Drawing the rest from reference TRBV5-6 and TRBJ1-3, the complete variable domain is DAGVTQSPTHLIKTRGQQVTLRCSPKSGHDTVSWYQQALGQGPQFIFQYYEEEERQRGNFPDRFSGHQFPNYSSELNVNALLLGDSALYLCASSLGGAGNTIYFGEGSWLTVV.